Below, 21 T cell receptor beta chains from the same sample are listed, as sequenced in a study of T cells in Graves' hyperthyroidism and ophthalmopathy. Amplified TCR beta CDR3 regions came from RNA transcripts. The TCR CDR3 was amplified in a first-round RT-PCR using the HTBI primer set. Each CDR3 protein is one row after TCRdb ran MiXCR on the multiplex PCR reads. The sample has 550,000 to 650,000 distinct CDR3 sequences, 14% seen once. Sequenced material: blood. These receptors all stem from a woman aged 40 to 49 with Graves' hyperthyroidism.

This clonotype was detected many times. The rearrangement links TRBV7-2 to TRBJ2-2, with D possibly being TRBD1 (6 bases). The CDR3 spans 16 residues. Germline loops: CDR1 SGHTA, CDR2 FQGNSA. V dropped 6 bases and J dropped 5 bases, with 19 bases sitting between them. The CDR3 reads CASRPYRNRETGELFF. DNA for the CDR3: TGTGCCAGCAGACCATACCGTAACAGGGAAACCGGGGAGCTGTTTTTT.

This clonotype was counted ten times or more. The V and J genes are TRBV7-2 and TRBJ2-7; D is perhaps TRBD2 (7 bases). This CDR3 has 15 residues. CDR1 SGHTA and CDR2 FQGNSA come from the germline V gene. The V and J ends lost 3 bases and 5 bases respectively, with 17 bases between them. The CDR3 bases are TGTGCCAGCAGCTTTGGCTTTGGGGGGGCTAACGAGCAGTACTTC. Residues: CASSFGFGGANEQYF.

Turning to this clonotype: The germline gene is not matched at one end of the junction; a read error may be the cause. This rearrangement joins TRBV5-1 to TRBJ1-1; D not resolved. Germline CDR1 is SGHRS and CDR2 is YFSETQ. This CDR3 is built from 13 residues. This chain's CDR3 is CASSPRLGPEAFF. CDR3 nucleotide sequence: TGTGCCAGCAGCCCCAGGTTGGGTCCTGAAGCTTTCTTT.

There are many counts of this clonotype. This chain connects TRBV20-1 to TRBJ2-7; tentative D call: TRBD2 (6 bases). V lost 3 bases and J lost 7, with 19 bases in between. The CDR3 loop spans 14 amino acids. Germline CDR1 DFQATT, CDR2 SNEGSKA (reference sequence). The CDR3 coding sequence is TGCAGTGCTAGGACCCCGACGGGGGACCGGGAGCAGTACTTC. It is translated as CSARTPTGDREQYF.

The V call is TRBV4-1, the J call TRBJ2-2; TRBD1 matches 9 bases. Trimming cost V 6 bases and J 4 bases; bases outside gene matches: 12. Germline CDR1 MGHRA, CDR2 YSYEKL. CDR3 length: 17 residues. CDR3 region: CASRTGQGLGGTGELFF. The CDR3 DNA follows: TGCGCCAGCAGGACAGGACAGGGGCTCGGGGGCACCGGGGAGCTGTTTTTT.

This clonotype has at least ten counts. Here the CDR3 reads CSAADTFAGGPTGELFF. Here the CDR3 DNA reads TGCAGTGCCGCCGATACGTTTGCGGGAGGTCCCACCGGGGAGCTGTTTTTT. V gene TRBV20-1 combines with J gene TRBJ2-2, with 8 bases aligning to TRBD2. Trimming removed 6 bases from V and 4 bases from J; junction bases left unmatched: 16. Germline-derived CDR1 and CDR2 are DFQATT and SNEGSKA (reference sequence). There are 17 residues in the CDR3.

This clonotype has a count of ten or more. The V call is TRBV18, the J call TRBJ2-1; no clear D. The germline V and J ends were trimmed by 1 base and 0 bases, with 10 bases remaining between them. Per the germline V gene, CDR1 is KGHSH and CDR2 is LQKENI. This CDR3 is built from 16 residues. The DNA for the CDR3 is TGTGCCAGCTCACCACGTCTCAAGGACTCCTACAATGAGCAGTTCTTC. Amino acids: CASSPRLKDSYNEQFF.

This clonotype was seen more than once but under ten times. The chain links TRBV5-1 to TRBJ2-3, with TRBD2 matching 15 bases. Germline values: CDR1 SGHRS, CDR2 YFSETQ. With 0 bases clipped from V and 10 bases from J, the junction kept 6 bases outside the gene matches. The CDR3 runs 16 residues. CDR3 coding DNA: TGCGCCAGCAGCTTGGAAGGACTAGCGGGAGGGCCGGCGCAGTATTTT. Encoded protein: CASSLEGLAGGPAQYF.

This clonotype was seen many times. At one boundary the junction diverges from the germline segment, which might be a read error. The V and J genes are TRBV4-1 and TRBJ2-7, with no clear D. The CDR3 has 13 amino acids. Germline V gives CDR1 MGHRA, CDR2 YSYEKL. CDR3 DNA: TGTGCCAGCAGCCAAGAGACGGGCTACGAGCAGTACTTC. It is translated as CASSQETGYEQYF.

The sample holds many counts of this clonotype. The chain links TRBV20-1 to TRBJ1-6; 9 bases agree with TRBD1. The CDR3 extends over 13 amino acids. The J segment lost 9 bases and the V segment lost 6 bases, leaving 6 bases of the junction unmatched. The V gene's germline CDR1 is DFQATT and CDR2 SNEGSKA (reference sequence). Here the CDR3 reads CSAGTGSSSPLHF. The CDR3 coding sequence is TGCAGTGCCGGGACAGGGAGCAGTTCACCCCTCCACTTT.

This clonotype was observed at least ten times. The chain employs TRBV20-1 and TRBJ2-1, with 14 bases lining up with TRBD2. Trimming at V came to 2 bases and at J to 4 bases, leaving 1 base not matched to a gene. This CDR3 is built from 15 residues. Germline V gene sequence: CDR1 DFQATT, CDR2 SNEGSKA (reference sequence). CDR3 in DNA: TGCAGTGCTAGACGACTAGCGGGAGGGTACAATGAGCAGTTCTTC. This sequence encodes CSARRLAGGYNEQFF.

This clonotype was observed at least ten times. This rearrangement joins TRBV20-1 to TRBJ1-1; D remains ambiguous. V lost 3 bases and J lost 1, with 6 bases in between. Germline lookup yields CDR1 DFQATT and CDR2 SNEGSKA (reference sequence). The CDR3 is made up of 12 amino acids. The chain's CDR3 is CSASDTNTEAFF. The CDR3 DNA follows: TGCAGTGCTAGCGACACGAACACTGAAGCTTTCTTT.

The V and J genes are TRBV30 and TRBJ2-6; possible D gene TRBD2, 5 bases. The CDR3 is 17 residues long. The germline V and J ends were trimmed by 0 bases and 1 base, with 13 bases remaining between them. Per germline, CDR1 GTSNPN and CDR2 SVGIG (reference sequence). As DNA, the CDR3 is TGTGCCTGGAGTGTACTAGAAGGCTTATCTGGGGCCAACGTCCTGACTTTC. Amino acids: CAWSVLEGLSGANVLTF.

The V call is TRBV7-9, the J call TRBJ2-7; D may be TRBD2 (6 bases). The germline V gene has CDR1 SEHNR and CDR2 FQNEAQ (reference sequence). This CDR3 is built from 17 residues. The ends were cut back, 3 bases at V and 2 bases at J, with 20 bases in the middle. CDR3 sequence: CASSFGVGGELTYEQYF. As DNA, the CDR3 is TGTGCCAGCAGCTTCGGGGTTGGCGGGGAACTAACCTACGAGCAGTACTTC.

This clonotype was counted a few times. CDR3: CASSAGTSWGTDTQYF. DNA for the CDR3: TGTGCCAGCAGTGCCGGGACTAGCTGGGGCACAGATACGCAGTATTTT. The chain recombines TRBV27 with TRBJ2-3; 9 bases are a match to TRBD2. Germline values: CDR1 MNHEY, CDR2 SMNVEV (reference sequence). Trimming cost V 5 bases and J 1 base; bases outside gene matches: 7. CDR3 size: 16 residues.

This clonotype showed up many times. The CDR3 spells CASSLGGLAGLDEQYF. In DNA, the CDR3 is TGCGCCAGCAGCTTGGGGGGACTAGCGGGATTGGACGAGCAGTACTTC. This chain uses TRBV5-1 with TRBJ2-7; the match to TRBD2 covers 13 bases. Germline V gene data show CDR1 as SGHRS and CDR2 as YFSETQ. The junction had 5 bases not matched to a gene; V was cut back by 0 bases and J by 5 bases. The CDR3 covers 16 residues.

The chain carries TRBV5-6 and TRBJ1-2; D remains unclear. V gave up 4 bases and J gave up 1 base, with 11 bases separating them. This CDR3 region has 14 residues. CDR1 is SGHDT, CDR2 YYEEEE, per germline. Here the CDR3 DNA reads TGTGCCAGCAGCGCCGTGGAATTTAACTATGGCTACACCTTC. Residues: CASSAVEFNYGYTF.

This clonotype has just a few counts. The chain carries TRBV5-6 and TRBJ2-1; possibly TRBD1 for D (5 bases). Germline V lookup: CDR1 SGHDT, CDR2 YYEEEE. The CDR3 runs 18 residues. The V end was cut by 3 bases, the J end by 6 bases, with 25 bases between. In DNA, the CDR3 is TGTGCCAGCAGCTCACCCTACTCCGCTCAGGGTACTTTCAATGAGCAGTTCTTC. Residues: CASSSPYSAQGTFNEQFF.

This clonotype came up a few times. The genes are TRBV12-3 or TRBV12-4 and TRBJ2-7; D perhaps matches TRBD2 (6 bases). The length of the CDR3 is 13 residues. V shed 2 bases and J shed 7 bases, with 12 bases lying between them. DNA of the CDR3: TGTGCCAGCAGTTTACGGGGGAGTATAGAGCAGTACTTC. Amino acids: CASSLRGSIEQYF.

The table lists this clonotype with many counts. The CDR3 DNA reads TGCAGTGCTAGTAGCGGGAGGGCCATCCAAGAGACCCAGTACTTC. Its translation: CSASSGRAIQETQYF. The genes are TRBV20-1 and TRBJ2-5; 11 positions match TRBD2. CDR1 DFQATT and CDR2 SNEGSKA come from the germline V gene (reference sequence). After removal of 3 bases from V and 1 base from J, the junction contained 4 bases not matched to a gene. The CDR3 loop spans 15 amino acids.

This clonotype showed up many times. The V gene is TRBV3-1, the J gene TRBJ2-2; TRBD2 agrees at 12 bases. CDR3 size: 19 residues. The V and J ends lost 1 base and 3 bases, in that order; junction bases with no gene match: 9. Germline loops: CDR1 LGHDT, CDR2 YNNKEL (reference sequence). The CDR3 bases are TGTGCCAGCAGCCAAGGTCCTAGCGGGAGGGCCTCAGACACCGGGGAGCTGTTTTTT. Translation: CASSQGPSGRASDTGELFF.